This TCR beta chain was found in a study of blood T cells in healthy people across ages. Ranging in age from roughly 6 to 90, the donors were healthy Caucasian individuals from Russia. Worth noting for this clonotype: Its specificity is unknown. Germline and junction disagree at one end, which may indicate a read error.

It was with a sample-barcoded 5' primer and a J-beta primer mix that a second PCR of roughly 7 to 12 cycles was run. TCRdb recomputed calls from the 5' RACE reads with MiXCR, one row per CDR3 protein. The sample includes fewer than 900,000 distinct CDR3 sequences, 45% to 50% of them seen just once. General study findings and limits: Any changes in expanded clonotypes were possibly confounded, as donor CMV status remained unknown.

This receptor was identified in a woman aged 55-70 years in good health. Input material: blood.

CDR3 region: CASGQGQIQETQYF. DNA of the CDR3: TGTGCCAGCGGCCAAGGACAGATTCAAGAGACCCAGTACTTC. V and J are TRBV14 and TRBJ2-5, with D tentatively TRBD1 (6 bases). The CDR3 consists of 14 residues. In germline, CDR1 is SGHDN, CDR2 FVKESK. Combining the CDR3 with reference TRBV14 and TRBJ2-5 gives the whole variable domain EAGVTQFPSHSVIEKGQTVTLRCDPISGHDNLYWYRRVMGKEIKFLLHFVKESKQDESGMPNNRFLAERTGGTYSTLKVQPAELEDSGVYFCASGQGQIQETQYFGPGTRLLVL.